Listed here are 28 T cell receptor beta chains from one sample, sequenced in a study of early T cells in non-severe SARS-CoV-2 infection. One entry per CDR3 protein, called by TCRdb with MiXCR from the 5' RACE reads. Of about 26,000 distinct CDR3 sequences listed, roughly 4.5% are singletons. The sample comprised whole blood. These receptors were obtained from an adult who was a healthcare worker with PCR-confirmed SARS-CoV-2 infection or an uninfected control (not recorded which).

In its sample, this clonotype was seen many times. V and J are TRBV11-3 and TRBJ1-5; D is unresolved. Per the germline V gene, CDR1 is SGHNT and CDR2 is YENEEA. V shed 2 bases and J shed 5 bases, with 13 bases lying between them. This CDR3 has 15 residues. The CDR3: CASSLIGREDQPQHF. The CDR3 bases are TGTGCCAGCAGCTTAATAGGGAGAGAGGATCAGCCCCAGCATTTT.

In its sample, this clonotype was seen many times. This rearrangement joins TRBV10-1 to TRBJ1-1, with 7 nucleotides matching TRBD1. Germline V CDR1 and CDR2: WNHNN, SYGVQD (reference sequence). With V trimmed by 10 bases and J by 0 bases, 5 bases remained unmatched. This CDR3 has 13 residues. This CDR3 is CATKQGMNTEAFF. CDR3 nucleotide sequence: TGCGCCACCAAACAGGGGATGAACACTGAAGCTTTCTTT.

This clonotype showed up many times. The DNA of the CDR3 is TGTGCCAGCAGTCTAGGAAGCCACCGCCTCTATGGCTACACCTTC. Protein sequence: CASSLGSHRLYGYTF. V and J are TRBV6-2 or TRBV6-3 and TRBJ1-2; D is undetermined. CDR1 MNHEY and CDR2 SVGEGT come from the germline V gene. The V and J ends lost 5 bases and 4 bases respectively, with 17 bases between them. This CDR3 contains 15 residues.

By frequency in the sample, this clonotype is medium-sized. V usage is TRBV7-8 and J usage is TRBJ2-3, with 7 bases lining up with TRBD1. This CDR3 is built from 13 residues. CDR1 is SGHVS and CDR2 is FQNEAQ in the germline V gene. For the CDR3, the DNA is TGTGCAGGGGGCGTGGCCGGGACAGATACGCAGTATTTT. It is translated as CAGGVAGTDTQYF. The full variable domain, rest sourced from reference TRBV7-8 and TRBJ2-3, is GAGVSQSPRYKVAKRGQDVALRCDPISGHVSLFWYQQALGQGPEFLTYFQNEAQLDKSGLPSDRFFAERPEGSVSTLKIQRTQQEDSAVYLCAGGVAGTDTQYFGPGTRLTVL.

This clonotype was detected ten times or more. The CDR3 loop is CAILIGQDGTGELFF. The CDR3, as DNA: TGTGCCATCTTAATCGGACAGGATGGCACCGGGGAGCTGTTTTTT. The chain joins TRBV2 to TRBJ2-2; TRBD1 matches 7 bases. The V segment lost 10 bases and the J segment 4 bases; nucleotides outside the gene matches: 12. The germline V gene encodes CDR1 SNHLY and CDR2 FYNNEI. The CDR3 length is 15 residues. Using reference TRBV2 and TRBJ2-2 for the parts outside the CDR3, the full variable domain is EPEVTQTPSHQVTQMGQEVILRCVPISNHLYFYWYRQILGQKVEFLVSFYNNEISEKSEIFDDQFSVERPDGSNFTLKIRSTKLEDSAMYFCAILIGQDGTGELFFGEGSRLTVL.

This clonotype was detected many times. CDR3 DNA: TGTGCCAGCAGTCCCAGACTCACAGATACGCAGTATTTT. It encodes CASSPRLTDTQYF. The rearrangement links TRBV12-3 or TRBV12-4 to TRBJ2-3; D gene unclear. Trimming pared 5 bases from V and 2 bases from J, leaving 8 bases between. The CDR3 is made up of 13 amino acids.

This clonotype was counted many times. J is TRBJ1-1 and V is TRBV29-1; 8 nucleotides line up with TRBD1. V trimming: 4 bases; J trimming: 4 bases; junction bases outside the gene matches: 2. Germline loops: CDR1 SQVTM, CDR2 ANQGSEA. The CDR3 contains 12 residues. CDR3 DNA: TGCAGCGTTGCAACAGGGGGCACTGAAGCTTTCTTT. Its translation: CSVATGGTEAFF.

This clonotype was detected many times. The J gene is TRBJ1-2, the V gene TRBV6-6; D possibly corresponds to TRBD1 (5 bases). This CDR3 comprises 14 residues. V was trimmed by 0 bases and J by 4 bases, leaving 9 bases between them. Germline CDR1 MNHNY, CDR2 SVGAGI (reference sequence). CDR3 nucleotides: TGTGCCAGCAGTTACTCTATGGGGGGCTATGGCTACACCTTC. Protein sequence: CASSYSMGGYGYTF.

The table lists this clonotype with many counts. The chain joins TRBV6-6 to TRBJ1-2, with 9 bases that match TRBD1. Germline CDR1 is MNHNY and CDR2 is SVGAGI (reference sequence). The CDR3 loop spans 13 amino acids. V lost 7 bases, J lost 4 bases, and 4 bases stayed unmatched. Here the CDR3 DNA reads TGTGCCAGCACTCCGGGACAGGGCTATGGCTACACCTTC. Translation: CASTPGQGYGYTF.

This clonotype was found many times. The V and J genes are TRBV5-1 and TRBJ2-7, with D tentatively TRBD1 (6 bases). CDR1 SGHRS and CDR2 YFSETQ come from the germline V gene. This CDR3 has 12 residues. V was shortened by 0 bases and J by 5 bases, with 6 bases between the two germline ends. CDR3 amino acids: CASSLDRDEQYF. The CDR3 DNA sequence: TGCGCCAGCAGCTTGGACAGGGACGAGCAGTACTTC.

The sample holds a few counts of this clonotype. J is TRBJ2-3 and V is TRBV3-1; 8 nucleotides line up with TRBD2. The CDR3 runs to 16 residues. Trimming cost V 1 base and J 5 bases; bases outside gene matches: 8. CDR1 and CDR2 from the germline V gene are LGHDT and YNNKEL (reference sequence). The CDR3 loop reads CASSQVSGGLGDTQYF. CDR3 DNA sequence: TGTGCCAGCAGCCAAGTCAGCGGGGGTCTGGGAGATACGCAGTATTTT.

V and J are TRBV5-1 and TRBJ2-7; weak D call: TRBD2 (5 bases). V lost 3 bases to trimming and J lost 0 bases, with 16 bases between them. Germline CDR1 is SGHRS and CDR2 is YFSETQ. The CDR3 runs to 16 residues. The CDR3 bases are TGCGCCAGCAGCTCCCGGGCCCCGGGGAGCTCCTACGAGCAGTACTTC. This encodes CASSSRAPGSSYEQYF.

This clonotype was seen repeatedly, ten times or more. V is TRBV28 and J is TRBJ2-7; tentatively, D is TRBD1 (5 bases). The CDR3 contains 12 residues. Looked up from germline, CDR1 is MDHEN and CDR2 is SYDVKM. V was shortened by 4 bases and J by 3 bases, with 7 bases between the two germline ends. CDR3 residues: CASSSTVYEQYF. The CDR3, as DNA: TGTGCCAGCAGTTCGACAGTCTACGAGCAGTACTTC.

This clonotype showed up many times. The chain joins TRBV30 to TRBJ1-6, with 7 bases fitting TRBD1. The CDR3 spans 15 residues. V lost 1 base, J lost 4 bases, and 4 bases stayed unmatched. The germline CDR1 and CDR2 sequences are GTSNPN and SVGIG (reference sequence). This CDR3 is CAWSGQGIYNSPLHF. DNA of the CDR3: TGTGCCTGGAGTGGACAGGGCATTTATAATTCACCCCTCCACTTT. The variable domain in full, with the rest retrieved from reference TRBV30 and TRBJ1-6, is SQTIHQWPATLVQPVGSPLSLECTVEGTSNPNLYWYRQAAGRGLQLLFYSVGIGQISSEVPQNLSASRPQDRQFILSSKKLLLSDSGFYLCAWSGQGIYNSPLHFGNGTRLTVT.

This clonotype was counted ten times or more. The chain employs TRBV7-8 and TRBJ2-1; D gene unclear. Trimming cost V 6 bases and J 12 bases, with 21 bases left between them. This CDR3 is 14 amino acids long. The germline V gene encodes CDR1 SGHVS and CDR2 FQNEAQ. DNA for the CDR3: TGTGCCAGCAGTTTGAGGTACACTAAATATGGGCAGTTCTTC. It encodes CASSLRYTKYGQFF.

This clonotype was seen ten or more times. V and J are TRBV6-5 and TRBJ1-4; D gene ambiguous. The germline gives CDR1 MNHEY, CDR2 SVGAGI. Trimming stripped 2 bases from V and 3 bases from J, with 10 bases between. This CDR3 spans 15 amino acids. The CDR3 nucleotides read TGTGCCAGCAGTTACAGAGGACGTCCTAATGAAAAACTGTTTTTT. It is translated as CASSYRGRPNEKLFF.

In its sample, this clonotype was seen many times. The chain links TRBV5-1 to TRBJ2-2, with D possibly matching TRBD1 (6 bases). There are 14 residues in the CDR3. V was pared by 1 base and J by 4 bases, with 8 bases between. Germline CDR1 reads SGHRS; CDR2 reads YFSETQ. CDR3 residues: CASSLQGSTGELFF. DNA of the CDR3: TGCGCCAGCAGCTTGCAGGGGAGCACCGGGGAGCTGTTTTTT.

This clonotype showed up many times. V usage is TRBV2 and J usage is TRBJ2-5; D uncertain. The V gene lost 6 bases and the J gene lost 2 bases, with 10 bases spanning the gap. Looked up from germline, CDR1 is SNHLY and CDR2 is FYNNEI. The CDR3 spans 13 residues. CDR3 nucleotides: TGTGCCAGCAGCATTGACACTCAAGAGACCCAGTACTTC. Translated: CASSIDTQETQYF.

This clonotype was counted many times. The chain has TRBV2 and TRBJ2-3; a weak D match, TRBD2 (5 bases). Germline loops: CDR1 SNHLY, CDR2 FYNNEI. The CDR3 extends over 11 amino acids. Trimming cost V 7 bases and J 5 bases, with 7 bases left between them. The CDR3 nucleotides are TGTGCCAGCACGGGGAGAGATACGCAGTATTTT. It specifies CASTGRDTQYF.

Many counts were recorded for this clonotype. The V gene is TRBV19, the J gene TRBJ2-7; 7 nucleotides line up with TRBD1. Looked up from germline, CDR1 is LNHDA and CDR2 is SQIVND (reference sequence). This CDR3 has 15 residues. Trimming at V came to 6 bases and at J to 1 base, leaving 9 bases not matched to a gene. CDR3 nucleotides: TGTGCCAGTAGACTCAGGGGGACAGAATCCTACGAGCAGTACTTC. Encoded protein: CASRLRGTESYEQYF.

Comments on this clonotype: The junction and the germline gene differ at one end; a read error may be behind it. This chain uses TRBV12-3 or TRBV12-4 with TRBJ2-7; the D call may be TRBD1 or TRBD2 (6 bases each). The CDR3 sequence is 13 residues long. CDR3 region: CASRVGGSYEHYF. The DNA of the CDR3 is TGTGCCAGCAGAGTGGGGGGCTCCTACGAGCACTACTTC.

In its sample, this clonotype is medium-sized. This chain joins TRBV7-9 and TRBJ2-7; 7 positions match TRBD1. The CDR3 covers 14 residues. V was pared by 5 bases and J by 4 bases, with 8 bases of the junction left unmatched. The germline CDR1 and CDR2 sequences are SEHNR and FQNEAQ (reference sequence). The CDR3 DNA reads as TGTGCCAGCAGCCCACCCGACAGGGTATACGAGCAGTACTTC. Residues: CASSPPDRVYEQYF.

Ten or more counts support this clonotype. The chain joins TRBV10-1 to TRBJ1-6; D gene ambiguous. The CDR3 is 12 amino acids. V was pared by 3 bases and J by 10 bases, with 7 bases between. Germline V lookup: CDR1 WNHNN, CDR2 SYGVQD (reference sequence). Written as DNA, the CDR3 is TGCGCCAGCAGTGATGGGGTCTCACCCCTCCACTTT. Translated: CASSDGVSPLHF.

This clonotype was seen many times. The gene calls are TRBV28 and TRBJ2-3; 7 bases match TRBD2. Germline V gene data show CDR1 as MDHEN and CDR2 as SYDVKM. The CDR3 covers 15 residues. Trimming cost V 7 bases and J 3 bases; bases outside gene matches: 10. This CDR3 is CASTKGGSGTDTQYF. In DNA form, the CDR3 reads TGTGCCAGCACCAAGGGAGGGTCGGGGACAGATACGCAGTATTTT.

The V gene is TRBV9, the J gene TRBJ2-5; tentative D call: TRBD1 (6 bases). Per the germline V gene, CDR1 is SGDLS and CDR2 is YYNGEE. This CDR3 contains 16 residues. V lost 0 bases to trimming and J lost 6 bases, with 18 bases between them. In DNA, the CDR3 is TGTGCCAGCAGCGTAGTCTTATCGATCAGGGGAAAGACCCAGTACTTC. It is translated as CASSVVLSIRGKTQYF.

Within the sample, this clonotype is medium-sized. This sequence joins TRBV12-5 and TRBJ2-1, with no clear D. V lost 2 bases and J lost 8, with 4 bases in between. The germline CDR1 and CDR2 sequences are LGHNT and FRNRAP. The CDR3 consists of 11 residues. CDR3 DNA sequence: TGTGCTAGTGGTTTGAGGGATGAGCAGTTCTTC. Protein: CASGLRDEQFF.

This clonotype has at least ten counts. The gene calls are TRBV20-1 and TRBJ2-2, with 8 bases lining up with TRBD1. CDR1 and CDR2 from the germline V gene are DFQATT and SNEGSKA (reference sequence). V gave up 1 base and J gave up 4 bases; unmatched junction bases: 8. The CDR3 is 16 amino acids. CDR3 coding DNA: TGCAGTGCTAGAGCCCAGGACAGGGAAACCACCGGGGAGCTGTTTTTT. Translating it yields CSARAQDRETTGELFF.

This clonotype was found many times. The chain joins TRBV6-5 to TRBJ2-7, with 11 bases identical to TRBD1. Germline lookup yields CDR1 MNHEY and CDR2 SVGAGI. CDR3 size: 16 residues. The junction had 12 bases not matched to a gene; V was cut back by 7 bases and J by 4 bases. CDR3 coding DNA: TGTGCCAGCACCATGTCCGGGACAGGGGGTTTTTACGAGCAGTACTTC. This gives the protein CASTMSGTGGFYEQYF.